This TCR beta chain was identified in a study of post-analysis software for immune sequencing data. The wider study: Some patients lacked subtype; others had relapsing-remitting, secondary progressive or progressive-relapsing disease. Study conclusions and caveats: When patients were compared with controls, a handful of TRBV segments were more frequent, TRBV5-6, TRBV5-1 and TRBV20-1 among them. Strong co-clustering by F measure was seen for same-batch samples. Normalized Chao1 diversity was significantly reduced in patients versus controls.

Every TCR beta cDNA library bore unique molecular identifiers. Each batch of roughly 1 to 10 million T cells produced 500,000 to 600,000 cDNA molecules. Each CDR3 protein is one row after TCRdb ran MiXCR on the PCR reads. Seen here are 350,000 to 450,000 distinct CDR3 sequences, about 40% observed once, and the top ten hold 7.5% to 8.5%. About this clonotype itself: Antigen unknown.

This CDR3 is built from 14 residues. From germline, CDR1 is KGHSH and CDR2 LQKENI. The germline V and J ends were trimmed by 1 base and 5 bases, with 10 bases remaining between them. The clonotype was recovered from a girl aged 2 to 10 with multiple sclerosis. The gene calls are TRBV18 and TRBJ2-3, with D unclear. Sequenced sample: blood. The CDR3 region has the DNA TGTGCCAGCTCACCACTCGGAACCGAAGATACGCAGTATTTT. As protein: CASSPLGTEDTQYF.